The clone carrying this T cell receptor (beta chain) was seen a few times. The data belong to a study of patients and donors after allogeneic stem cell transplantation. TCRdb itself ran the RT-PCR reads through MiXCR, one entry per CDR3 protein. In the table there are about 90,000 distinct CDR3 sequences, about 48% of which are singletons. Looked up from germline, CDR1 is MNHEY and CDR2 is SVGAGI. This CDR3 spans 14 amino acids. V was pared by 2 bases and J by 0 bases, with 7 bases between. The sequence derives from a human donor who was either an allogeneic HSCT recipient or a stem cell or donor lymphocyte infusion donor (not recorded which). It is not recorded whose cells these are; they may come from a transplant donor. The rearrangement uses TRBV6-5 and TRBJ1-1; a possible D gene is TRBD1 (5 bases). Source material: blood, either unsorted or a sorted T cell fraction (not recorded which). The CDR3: CASSYRDLNTEAFF. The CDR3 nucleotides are TGTGCCAGCAGTTACAGGGACCTGAACACTGAAGCTTTCTTT.